This T cell receptor beta chain is from a study of CD8 T cells in Susac syndrome. TEMRA cells were FACS-enriched, while CD8+ and CD4+ T cells were negatively isolated. V lost 0 bases to trimming and J lost 0 bases; unmatched junction nucleotides: 3. Per germline, CDR1 MNHEY and CDR2 SVGAGI. The CDR3 is made up of 18 amino acids. Random hexamers were used to reverse transcribe roughly 0.5 to 1 ug of RNA. With immunoSEQ multiplex PCR, TCR beta CDR3 was amplified across 54 Vbeta and 13 Jbeta. In TCRdb, the immunoSEQ multiplex PCR reads were re-called with MiXCR into one record per CDR3 protein. The table records 120,000 or so distinct CDR3 sequences, 90% to 95% of them present only once.

Sequences were obtained from CD4+ T cells from PBMCs. The chain has TRBV6-5 and TRBJ1-5, with 12 bases aligning to TRBD1. This TCR was recovered from a human donor in good health. The CDR3 DNA sequence: TGTGCCAGCAGTTACTCAGGGACAGGGGGCGGTAGCAATCAGCCCCAGCATTTT. Translating gives CASSYSGTGGGSNQPQHF.